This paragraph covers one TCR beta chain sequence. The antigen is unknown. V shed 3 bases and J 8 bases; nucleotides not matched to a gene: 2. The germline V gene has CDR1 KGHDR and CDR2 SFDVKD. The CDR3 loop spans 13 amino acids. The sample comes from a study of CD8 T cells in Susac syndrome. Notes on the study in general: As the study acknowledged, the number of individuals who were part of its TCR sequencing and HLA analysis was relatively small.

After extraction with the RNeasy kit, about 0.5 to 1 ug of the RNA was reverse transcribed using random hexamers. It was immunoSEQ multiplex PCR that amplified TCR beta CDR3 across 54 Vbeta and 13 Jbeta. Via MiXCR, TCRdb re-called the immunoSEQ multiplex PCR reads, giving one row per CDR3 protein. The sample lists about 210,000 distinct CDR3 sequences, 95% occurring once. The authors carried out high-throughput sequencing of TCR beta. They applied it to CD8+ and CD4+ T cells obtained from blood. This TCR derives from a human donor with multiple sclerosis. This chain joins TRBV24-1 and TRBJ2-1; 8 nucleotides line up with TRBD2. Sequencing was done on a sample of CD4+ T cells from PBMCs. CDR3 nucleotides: TGTGCCACCAGTGATGGAGCGGGAGATGAGCAGTTCTTC. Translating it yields CATSDGAGDEQFF.